The following is a TCR beta chain sequence with its context. The data were taken from a study of blood T cell repertoires in COVID-19. Study summary: Sites across the United States, Italy and Spain contributed samples from acute and convalescent COVID-19. T cells, B-cell-depleted T cells, or PBMCs provided the cDNA or gDNA that served as material.

Germline values: CDR1 MNHEY, CDR2 SVGEGT. Deletions cut 4 bases from V and 0 bases from J, with 8 bases between. The CDR3 consists of 14 residues. Assay used: immunoSEQ multiplex PCR; TCRdb lists only in-frame clones, some missing. The sample lists 250,000 to 350,000 clones; 70% to 90% were seen once. The chain has TRBV6-2 or TRBV6-3 and TRBJ2-3; the D is unclear. This TCR was sampled from a man aged 18 to 29 who had recovered from COVID-19. The sequenced material came from peripheral blood. The CDR3 loop reads CASSLAESTDTQYF. For the CDR3, the DNA is TGTGCCAGCAGTTTAGCAGAGAGCACAGATACGCAGTATTTT.